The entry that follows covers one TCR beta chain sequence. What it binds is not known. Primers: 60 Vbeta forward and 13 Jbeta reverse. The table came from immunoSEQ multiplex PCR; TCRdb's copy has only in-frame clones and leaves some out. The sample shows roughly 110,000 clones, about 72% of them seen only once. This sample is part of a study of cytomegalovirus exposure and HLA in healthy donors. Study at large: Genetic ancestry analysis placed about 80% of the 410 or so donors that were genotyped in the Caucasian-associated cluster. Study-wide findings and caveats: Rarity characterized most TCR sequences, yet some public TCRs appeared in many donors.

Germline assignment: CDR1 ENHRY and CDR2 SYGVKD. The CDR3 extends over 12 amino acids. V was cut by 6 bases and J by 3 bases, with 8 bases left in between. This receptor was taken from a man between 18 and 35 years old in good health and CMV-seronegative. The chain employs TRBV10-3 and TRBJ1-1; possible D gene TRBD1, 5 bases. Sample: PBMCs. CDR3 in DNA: TGTGCCATCAGAGACAGATACACTGAAGCTTTCTTT. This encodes CAIRDRYTEAFF.